This T cell receptor (beta chain) was recorded in a study of vaccination and CD4 T cells after COVID-19. Looking at the study overall: The study collected post-vaccine samples a median about 71 days after dose two, with a range of 14 to 241. The study's findings and limits: SARS-CoV-2-reactive clonotype medians increased from around 20 to 38, not significantly.

The germline V gene has CDR1 MDHEN and CDR2 SYDVKM. The CDR3 spans 14 residues. Cultured CD4+ T cells had their DNA profiled by the Oncomine TCR Beta short-read assay. Genomic DNA extraction was carried out from cultured CD4+ T cells. TCRdb called the PCR reads again in MiXCR, with one record for every CDR3 protein. The sample includes roughly 11,000 distinct CDR3 sequences, roughly 35% of them seen just once. Treatment here: roughly nine-day PBMC culture with coronavirus spike peptide pools or control peptides (ViraFEST assay). CD4+ T-cell collection from the unexposed donor predated the COVID-19 pandemic (2011-2018). CD4+ T cells were isolated by negative selection after around 11 days of culture. From unexposed donors, CD4+ T cells were probed, cells permitting, with SARS-CoV-2 S/N and four cold-coronavirus spikes. This clonotype was picked up a small number of times. Its antigen remains unknown. At one end the junction does not follow the germline gene, possibly because of a read error.

This receptor was identified in a human donor in good health. J is TRBJ2-7 and V is TRBV28; tentative D call: TRBD2 (6 bases). Source material: CD4+ T cells from blood, cultured in vitro. As DNA, the CDR3 is TGTGTCAGCAGTTTAATGTGGGAGGACCTCGAGCAGTACTTC. Amino acids: CVSSLMWEDLEQYF.